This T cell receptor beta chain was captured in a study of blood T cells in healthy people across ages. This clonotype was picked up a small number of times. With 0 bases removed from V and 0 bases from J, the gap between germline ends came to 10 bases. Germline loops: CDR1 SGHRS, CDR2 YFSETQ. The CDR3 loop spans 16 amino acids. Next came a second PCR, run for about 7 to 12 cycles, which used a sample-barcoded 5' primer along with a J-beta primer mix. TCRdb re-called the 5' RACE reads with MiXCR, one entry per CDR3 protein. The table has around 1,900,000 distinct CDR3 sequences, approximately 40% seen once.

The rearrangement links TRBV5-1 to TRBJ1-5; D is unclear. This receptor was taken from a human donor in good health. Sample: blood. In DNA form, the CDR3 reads TGCGCCAGCAGCTTGGAAGGAACTAATAGCAATCAGCCCCAGCATTTT. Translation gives CASSLEGTNSNQPQHF.